Below, 2 T cell receptor beta chains from the same sample are listed, as sequenced in a study of blood T cell repertoires in COVID-19. Assay used: immunoSEQ multiplex PCR; TCRdb lists only in-frame clones, some missing. The sample holds some 65,000 clones, less than 90% seen once. Source material: peripheral blood. Receptor source: a man older than 75 with acute or convalescent COVID-19.

V is TRBV7-7 and J is TRBJ2-5, with TRBD1 matching over 7 bases. The CDR3 has 14 amino acids. CDR1 and CDR2 from the germline V gene are SSHAT and FNYEAQ (reference sequence). The V segment lost 5 bases and the J segment 2 bases; nucleotides outside the gene matches: 5. For the CDR3, the DNA is TGTGCCAGCAGCCAGGACAGGCGTCAAGAGACCCAGTACTTC. Its protein is CASSQDRRQETQYF.

This clone has a single count. The rearrangement links TRBV10-1 to TRBJ2-1; possible D gene TRBD1, 6 bases. V gave up 7 bases and J gave up 8 bases, with 24 bases separating them. This CDR3 has 16 residues. Per the germline V gene, CDR1 is WNHNN and CDR2 is SYGVQD (reference sequence). The CDR3, as DNA: TGCGCCAGCACCCTCCCTCGGATGGGGGCAGAGGATGAGCAGTTCTTC. This sequence encodes CASTLPRMGAEDEQFF.